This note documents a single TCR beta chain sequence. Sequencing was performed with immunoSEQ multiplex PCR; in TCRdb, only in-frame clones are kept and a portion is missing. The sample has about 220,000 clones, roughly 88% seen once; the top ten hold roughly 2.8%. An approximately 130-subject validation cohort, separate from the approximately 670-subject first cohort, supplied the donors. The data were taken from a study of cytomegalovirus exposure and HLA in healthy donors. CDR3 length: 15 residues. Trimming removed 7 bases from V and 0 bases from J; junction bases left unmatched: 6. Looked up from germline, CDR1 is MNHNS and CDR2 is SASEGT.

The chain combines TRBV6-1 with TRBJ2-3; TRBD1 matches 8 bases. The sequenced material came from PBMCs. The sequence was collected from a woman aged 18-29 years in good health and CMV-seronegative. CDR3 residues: CASTDRTGSTDTQYF. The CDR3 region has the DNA TGTGCCAGCACCGATAGGACAGGGAGCACAGATACGCAGTATTTT.